The 30 T cell receptor beta chains listed next were all sequenced from one sample in a study of T cell responses to AZD1222 COVID-19 vaccine. Here immunoSEQ multiplex PCR was the method, and the copy in TCRdb shows in-frame clones only, minus some. The data hold around 160,000 clones, with 82% observed a single time. The specimen was peripheral blood, collected on day 0 of MenACWY control vaccination. These receptors came from an adult in good health.

This chain's CDR3 is CASSPGDRGNYGYTF. CDR3 coding DNA: TGCGCCAGCAGCCCGGGGGACAGGGGGAACTATGGCTACACCTTC. The genes are TRBV5-1 and TRBJ1-2; 11 nucleotides agree with TRBD1. Germline V gives CDR1 SGHRS, CDR2 YFSETQ. The CDR3 has 15 residues. The V segment lost 4 bases and the J segment 2 bases; nucleotides outside the gene matches: 4.

There are a few counts of this clone. The rearrangement uses TRBV13 and TRBJ2-1; tentatively, D is TRBD1 or TRBD2 (5 bases each). This CDR3 has 14 residues. Germline-derived CDR1 and CDR2 are PRHDT and FYEKMQ (reference sequence). The ends were cut back, 8 bases at V and 0 bases at J, with 11 bases in the middle. The CDR3: CASAYGTSYNEQFF. In nucleotides, the CDR3 is TGTGCCAGCGCCTATGGGACCTCCTACAATGAGCAGTTCTTC.

V usage is TRBV7-3 and J usage is TRBJ1-4; D gene unclear. Deletions cut 8 bases from V and 0 bases from J, with 16 bases between. The CDR3 spans 16 residues. Germline V gene data show CDR1 as SGHTA and CDR2 as FQGTGA. CDR3 in amino acids: CASLAPINATNEKLFF. DNA of the CDR3: TGTGCCAGCTTAGCCCCCATTAATGCAACTAATGAAAAACTGTTTTTT.

This clone was recorded only once. This likely came from a read error, as a far larger clone is one base away. The chain is built from TRBV7-9 and TRBJ1-1; D gene uncertain. Germline CDR1 is SEHNR and CDR2 is FQNEAQ (reference sequence). CDR3 size: 13 residues. Trimming shortened V by 3 bases and J by 0 bases, and 5 bases separated the two germline ends. CDR3 region: CASSLEMNTEAFF. For the CDR3, the DNA is TGTGCCAGCAGCTTGGAGATGAACACTGAAGCTTTCTTT.

The CDR3 sequence is CASSLLSGHSNQPQHF. CDR3 coding DNA: TGCGCCAGCAGCCTCCTTTCAGGACATAGCAATCAGCCCCAGCATTTT. The chain has TRBV10-2 and TRBJ1-5; a weak D match, TRBD1 (5 bases). V shed 6 bases and J shed 0 bases, with 15 bases lying between them. CDR3 length: 16 residues. Germline CDR1 reads WSHSY; CDR2 reads SAAADI.

A few counts support this clone. The rearrangement joins TRBV29-1 to TRBJ2-4; D call uncertain. Germline V gene data show CDR1 as SQVTM and CDR2 as ANQGSEA. The CDR3 spans 13 residues. The V gene lost 4 bases and the J gene lost 0 bases, with 7 bases spanning the gap. The CDR3: CSVAPAAKNIQYF. In DNA form, the CDR3 reads TGCAGCGTTGCCCCAGCAGCCAAAAACATTCAGTACTTC.

The V call is TRBV15, the J call TRBJ2-1; no definite D call. V was cut by 7 bases and J by 6 bases, with 10 bases left in between. This CDR3 region has 12 residues. CDR1 and CDR2 from the germline V gene are LNHNV and YYDKDF (reference sequence). CDR3 sequence: CATTSPGNEQFF. The CDR3 bases are TGTGCCACCACCTCCCCTGGCAATGAGCAGTTCTTC.

The chain has TRBV7-9 and TRBJ1-2; 7 bases line up with TRBD1. J gave up 5 bases and V 5 bases, and 17 bases lay outside the gene matches. Germline values: CDR1 SEHNR, CDR2 FQNEAQ (reference sequence). This CDR3 region has 17 residues. CDR3 sequence reads: CASSAAVQGIRSYGYTF. The CDR3 coding sequence is TGTGCCAGCAGCGCCGCCGTACAGGGGATTAGGTCTTATGGCTACACCTTC.

The V gene is TRBV19, the J gene TRBJ1-5; D not resolved. Germline CDR1 is LNHDA and CDR2 is SQIVND (reference sequence). The CDR3 is 14 amino acids. V was pared by 5 bases and J by 6 bases, with 14 bases between. CDR3 residues: CASSWSGIGQPQHF. The CDR3 nucleotides read TGTGCCAGTAGTTGGTCCGGGATAGGTCAGCCCCAGCATTTT. The full variable domain, its missing parts supplied by reference TRBV19 and TRBJ1-5, is DGGITQSPKYLFRKEGQNVTLSCEQNLNHDAMYWYRQDPGQGLRLIYYSQIVNDFQKGDIAEGYSVSREKKESFPLTVTSAQKNPTAFYLCASSWSGIGQPQHFGDGTRLSIL.

This chain uses TRBV30 with TRBJ1-2; 9 bases fit TRBD1. CDR3 length: 14 amino acids. V dropped 0 bases and J dropped 7; count of bases not matched to a gene: 6. The V gene's germline CDR1 is GTSNPN and CDR2 SVGIG (reference sequence). The chain's CDR3 is CAWSVTGTGFGYTF. Here the CDR3 DNA reads TGTGCCTGGAGTGTTACCGGGACAGGGTTTGGCTACACCTTC. Using reference TRBV30 and TRBJ1-2 for the parts outside the CDR3, the full variable domain is SQTIHQWPATLVQPVGSPLSLECTVEGTSNPNLYWYRQAAGRGLQLLFYSVGIGQISSEVPQNLSASRPQDRQFILSSKKLLLSDSGFYLCAWSVTGTGFGYTFGSGTRLTVV.

This clone was seen more than once but under ten times. The chain uses TRBV28 and TRBJ2-3; D is unclear. The CDR3 is made up of 12 amino acids. CDR1 is MDHEN and CDR2 is SYDVKM in the germline V gene. V was trimmed by 4 bases and J by 8 bases, leaving 10 bases between them. The CDR3 loop reads CASSYFKGTQYF. The CDR3 nucleotides are TGTGCCAGCAGTTACTTCAAAGGTACGCAGTATTTT.

The chain is built from TRBV5-1 and TRBJ2-2; D ambiguous. In germline, CDR1 is SGHRS, CDR2 YFSETQ. This CDR3 is built from 15 residues. The V end lost 1 base, the J end lost 3 bases, and 10 bases lay between the germline ends. The CDR3 DNA sequence: TGCGCCAGCAGCTTGCAAGGAGTCGACACCGGGGAGCTGTTTTTT. It encodes CASSLQGVDTGELFF.

V and J are TRBV7-8 and TRBJ2-7, with D tentatively TRBD2 (5 bases). Germline-derived CDR1 and CDR2 are SGHVS and FQNEAQ. The CDR3 extends over 13 amino acids. Trimming cost V 4 bases and J 2 bases, with 9 bases left between them. The CDR3 DNA reads TGTGCCAGCAGCTCCGCCGGGGCCTACGAGCAGTACTTC. It yields the protein CASSSAGAYEQYF. The complete variable domain, with remaining parts taken from reference TRBV7-8 and TRBJ2-7, reads GAGVSQSPRYKVAKRGQDVALRCDPISGHVSLFWYQQALGQGPEFLTYFQNEAQLDKSGLPSDRFFAERPEGSVSTLKIQRTQQEDSAVYLCASSSAGAYEQYFGPGTRLTVT.

In this sample, this clone turned up once. The gene calls are TRBV3-1 (or the pseudogene TRBV3-2) and TRBJ1-2; possible D gene TRBD1, 5 bases. Per the germline V gene, CDR1 is LGHDT and CDR2 is YNNKEL (reference sequence). The V end was cut by 4 bases, the J end by 5 bases, with 17 bases between. This CDR3 has 15 amino acids. The CDR3 protein is CASSPQGRPTYGYTF. The CDR3 nucleotides read TGTGCCAGCAGCCCCCAGGGACGGCCGACTTATGGCTACACCTTC.

This chain connects TRBV28 to TRBJ2-7; the D call may be TRBD1 or TRBD2 (5 bases each). This CDR3 contains 12 residues. In germline, CDR1 is MDHEN, CDR2 SYDVKM. V lost 2 bases to trimming and J lost 6 bases, with 8 bases between them. In DNA, the CDR3 is TGTGCCAGCAGTTTAGTTGGGGGCGAGCAGTACGTC. Amino acid sequence: CASSLVGGEQYV.

In this sample, this clone turned up a few times. V usage is TRBV19 and J usage is TRBJ1-3; D remains ambiguous. Trimming cost V 11 bases and J 3 bases, with 17 bases left between them. Germline V gene sequence: CDR1 LNHDA, CDR2 SQIVND (reference sequence). The CDR3 spans 14 residues. CDR3 nucleotide sequence: TGTGCCTCCAAGCAAGAGACGGTTGGAAACACCATATATTTT. Translation: CASKQETVGNTIYF.

The gene calls are TRBV7-2 and TRBJ2-5; 9 bases fit TRBD2. The trim removed 8 bases at V and 1 base at J, leaving 5 bases unmatched. Germline V lookup: CDR1 SGHTA, CDR2 FQGNSA. The CDR3 extends over 14 amino acids. CDR3 sequence (DNA): TGTGCCAGCGGGCTAGCGGGACTCCAAGAGACCCAGTACTTC. Encoded protein: CASGLAGLQETQYF.

The chain recombines TRBV6-5 with TRBJ1-2; the D is unclear. Germline CDR1 and CDR2: MNHEY and SVGAGI. V shed 4 bases and J shed 8 bases, with 23 bases lying between them. This CDR3 has 16 amino acids. The CDR3 DNA reads as TGTGCCAGCAGTTTGGACCTAACATTCAACCTACGGGGCTACACCTTC. Amino acid sequence: CASSLDLTFNLRGYTF.

The chain joins TRBV24-1 to TRBJ2-2; 8 bases fit TRBD1. Germline lookup yields CDR1 KGHDR and CDR2 SFDVKD. With V trimmed by 10 bases and J by 3 bases, 3 bases remained unmatched. This CDR3 has 13 amino acids. For the CDR3, the DNA is TGTGCCACTGAGGACAGGGACACCGGGGAGCTGTTTTTT. As protein: CATEDRDTGELFF.

The chain recombines TRBV5-1 with TRBJ1-1, with unresolved D. Trimming removed 5 bases at V and 4 bases at J, with 12 bases between. This CDR3 comprises 13 residues. Germline lookup yields CDR1 SGHRS and CDR2 YFSETQ. DNA of the CDR3: TGCGCCAGCAGTTCGGGGTGGGCCACTGAAGCTTTCTTT. Translating gives CASSSGWATEAFF.

The V and J genes are TRBV6-5 and TRBJ1-3; no firm D call. The CDR3 is made up of 16 amino acids. The V gene lost 0 bases and the J gene lost 0 bases, with 9 bases spanning the gap. Looked up from germline, CDR1 is MNHEY and CDR2 is SVGAGI. The CDR3 is CASSYSAALSGNTIYF. As DNA, the CDR3 is TGTGCCAGCAGTTACTCTGCAGCCCTCTCTGGAAACACCATATATTTT.

The chain carries TRBV4-2 and TRBJ2-7; D is possibly TRBD1 (5 bases). The CDR3 runs 13 residues. Germline CDR1 LGHNA, CDR2 YNFKEQ. The germline V and J ends were trimmed by 0 bases and 4 bases, with 7 bases remaining between them. The CDR3 DNA follows: TGTGCCAGCAGCCAAGACGACAGTTACGAGCAGTACTTC. This sequence encodes CASSQDDSYEQYF.

V usage is TRBV5-5 and J usage is TRBJ1-2, with a possible D match to TRBD1 (6 bases). Germline CDR1 SGHKS, CDR2 YYEKEE (reference sequence). Trimming removed 0 bases at V and 2 bases at J, with 8 bases between. The CDR3 is 14 amino acids. The CDR3 bases are TGTGCCAGCAGCTTGGACAGGGTCAACTATGGCTACACCTTC. Translation gives CASSLDRVNYGYTF.

The chain has TRBV5-5 and TRBJ1-3; weak D call: TRBD1 (5 bases). There are 14 residues in the CDR3. The germline V gene encodes CDR1 SGHKS and CDR2 YYEKEE (reference sequence). Trimming stripped 4 bases from V and 2 bases from J, with 10 bases between. CDR3 amino acids: CASSATGTGNTIYF. The CDR3 DNA sequence: TGTGCCAGCAGCGCCACAGGAACTGGAAACACCATATATTTT.

The J gene is TRBJ1-4, the V gene TRBV6-1, with D perhaps TRBD1 (5 bases). This CDR3 has 13 amino acids. Between the trimmed V and J ends, which lost 1 base and 8 bases, there was a span of 8 bases. Germline V CDR1 and CDR2: MNHNS, SASEGT. The CDR3 spells CASSEVDTEKLFF. The CDR3 DNA follows: TGTGCCAGCAGTGAAGTGGACACCGAAAAACTGTTTTTT.

This chain links TRBV6-1 with TRBJ1-1; D is perhaps TRBD1 (6 bases). CDR1 MNHNS and CDR2 SASEGT come from the germline V gene. The length of the CDR3 is 12 residues. V shed 2 bases and J shed 11 bases, with 12 bases lying between them. The CDR3 DNA sequence: TGTGCCAGCAGTGAACGAACAGGGTGTGCTTTCTTT. Its translation is CASSERTGCAFF.

This clone was counted a single time. The genes are TRBV18 and TRBJ1-1; D unclear. The CDR3 consists of 13 residues. V was cut by 6 bases and J by 0 bases, with 8 bases left in between. CDR1 KGHSH and CDR2 LQKENI come from the germline V gene. The CDR3 sequence is CASSNRLNTEAFF. In DNA form, the CDR3 reads TGTGCCAGCTCTAATCGGCTGAACACTGAAGCTTTCTTT. Variable domain in full (rest from reference TRBV18 and TRBJ1-1): NAGVMQNPRHLVRRRGQEARLRCSPMKGHSHVYWYRQLPEEGLKFMVYLQKENIIDESGMPKERFSAEFPKEGPSILRIQQVVRGDSAAYFCASSNRLNTEAFFGQGTRLTVV.

A single count supports this clone. The chain couples TRBV9 to TRBJ1-4, with TRBD1 matching over 9 bases. The germline CDR1 and CDR2 sequences are SGDLS and YYNGEE. The CDR3 extends over 15 amino acids. J lost 6 bases, V lost 4 bases, and 7 bases had no gene match. CDR3 amino acids: CASSPRTGADEKLFF. CDR3 sequence (DNA): TGTGCCAGCAGCCCCCGGACAGGGGCGGATGAAAAACTGTTTTTT. Based on the CDR3 plus reference TRBV9 and TRBJ1-4, the full variable domain is DSGVTQTPKHLITATGQRVTLRCSPRSGDLSVYWYQQSLDQGLQFLIQYYNGEERAKGNILERFSAQQFPDLHSELNLSSLELGDSALYFCASSPRTGADEKLFFGSGTQLSVL.

J is TRBJ1-1 and V is TRBV25-1; no clear D. V was cut by 6 bases and J by 3 bases, with 14 bases left in between. The CDR3 loop spans 14 amino acids. Per the germline V gene, CDR1 is MGHDK and CDR2 is SYGVNS. CDR3: CASRQTATDTEAFF. CDR3 bases: TGTGCCAGCAGGCAGACGGCAACGGACACTGAAGCTTTCTTT.

The chain has TRBV5-1 and TRBJ2-5, with 12 bases aligning to TRBD2. This CDR3 is built from 16 residues. From germline, CDR1 is SGHRS and CDR2 YFSETQ. V was pared by 4 bases and J by 1 base, with 5 bases of the junction left unmatched. The CDR3: CASSQGLAGIQETQYF. The CDR3 nucleotides are TGCGCCAGCAGCCAAGGACTAGCGGGGATCCAAGAGACCCAGTACTTC.